This T cell receptor (beta chain) emerged from a study of OX40 agonist ivuxolimab in advanced cancers. Study-level background: Prior anti-PD-1, anti-PD-L1 or anti-CTLA-4 therapy was allowed; 40% to 50% had some.

The CDR3 loop spans 12 amino acids. Germline assignment: CDR1 SGHDT and CDR2 YYEEEE. Trimming pared 4 bases from V and 2 bases from J, leaving 7 bases between. Clones were sequenced by immunoSEQ multiplex PCR, and TCRdb holds only the in-frame ones, with some missing. The sample shows tens of thousands of clones, around 80% of them seen only once. The rearrangement uses TRBV5-6 and TRBJ2-7; no definite D call. The receptor comes from an adult with an advanced solid tumor such as melanoma, head and neck, liver or kidney cancer. Source: CD4+ or CD8+ T cells sorted from blood, taken in a trial of the OX40 agonist ivuxolimab. The CDR3 region is CASSPGTYEQYF. The CDR3 region has the DNA TGTGCCAGCAGCCCGGGTACCTACGAGCAGTACTTC.